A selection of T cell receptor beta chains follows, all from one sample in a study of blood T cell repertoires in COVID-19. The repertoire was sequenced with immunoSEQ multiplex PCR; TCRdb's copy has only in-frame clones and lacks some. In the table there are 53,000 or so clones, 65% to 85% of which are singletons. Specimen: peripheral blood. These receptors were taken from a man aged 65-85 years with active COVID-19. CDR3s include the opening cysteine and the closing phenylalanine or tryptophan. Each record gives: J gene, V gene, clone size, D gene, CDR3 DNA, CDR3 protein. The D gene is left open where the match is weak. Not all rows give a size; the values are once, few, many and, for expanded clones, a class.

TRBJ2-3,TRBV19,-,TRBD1,TGTGCCACCAAAAGTCGCGGGACAGGGGGCGTAAATGCAGATACGCAGTATTTT,CATKSRGTGGVNADTQYF
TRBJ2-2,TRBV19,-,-,TGTGCCGCCGGGGGGCACACCGGGGAGCTGTTTTTT,CAAGGHTGELFF
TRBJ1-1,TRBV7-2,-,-,TGTGCCAGCAAGAAACAGGAGAACACTGAAGCTTTCTTT,CASKKQENTEAFF
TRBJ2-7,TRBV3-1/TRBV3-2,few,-,TGTGCCAGCAGCCAAGATGAGGACAACTACGAGCAGTACTTC,CASSQDEDNYEQYF
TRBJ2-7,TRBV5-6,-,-,TGTGCCAGCAGCTTGTGGGGTTCGGGGTTGCACGAGCAGTACTTC,CASSLWGSGLHEQYF
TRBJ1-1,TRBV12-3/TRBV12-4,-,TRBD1,TGTGCCAGCACTACAGGGGGAGAAGCTTTCTTT,CASTTGGEAFF
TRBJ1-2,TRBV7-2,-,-,TGTGCCAGCAGCTTAGCGCTGACAGCCCGCTATGGCTACACCTTC,CASSLALTARYGYTF
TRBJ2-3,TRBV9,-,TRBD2,TGTGCCAGCAGCCCATCGACTAGCGGGGGCCTGGATACGCAGTATTTT,CASSPSTSGGLDTQYF
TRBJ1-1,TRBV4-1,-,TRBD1,TGCGCCAGCGCCGGGACAGTTTTGAACACTGAAGCTTTCTTT,CASAGTVLNTEAFF
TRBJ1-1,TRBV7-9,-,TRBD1,TGTGCCAGCAGCTACCGGAGACAGGGGGCACGGACTGAAGCTTTCTTT,CASSYRRQGARTEAFF